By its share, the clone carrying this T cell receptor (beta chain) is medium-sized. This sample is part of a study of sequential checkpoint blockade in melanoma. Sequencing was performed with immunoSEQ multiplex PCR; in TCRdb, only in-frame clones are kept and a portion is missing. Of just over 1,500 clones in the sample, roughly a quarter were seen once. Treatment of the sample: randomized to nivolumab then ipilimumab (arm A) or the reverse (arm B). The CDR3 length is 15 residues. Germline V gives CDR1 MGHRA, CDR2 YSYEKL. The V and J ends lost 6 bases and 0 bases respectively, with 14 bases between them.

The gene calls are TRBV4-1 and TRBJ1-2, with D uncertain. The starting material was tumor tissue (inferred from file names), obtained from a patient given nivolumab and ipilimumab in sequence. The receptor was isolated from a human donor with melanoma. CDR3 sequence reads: CASSYDRLSNYGYTF. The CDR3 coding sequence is TGCGCCAGCAGTTACGACCGACTCTCTAACTATGGCTACACCTTC.